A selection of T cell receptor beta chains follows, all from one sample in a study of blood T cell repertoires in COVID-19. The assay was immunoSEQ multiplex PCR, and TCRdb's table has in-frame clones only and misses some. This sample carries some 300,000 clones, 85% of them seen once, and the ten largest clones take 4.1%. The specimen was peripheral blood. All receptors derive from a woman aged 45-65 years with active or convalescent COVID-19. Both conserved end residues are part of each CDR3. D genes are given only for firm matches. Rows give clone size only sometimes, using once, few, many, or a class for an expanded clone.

TGCAGCGTTGACAGTTACAATGAGCAGTTCTTC	CSVDSYNEQFF	TRBV29-1	TRBJ2-1	NA	NA
TGTGCTAGTGGTTTGCCCAGGGATTATGGCTACACCTTC	CASGLPRDYGYTF	TRBV12-5	TRBJ1-2	NA	NA
TGTGCCAGCAGCTTAGGGTCTAGCGGGAGTGCAGATACGCAGTATTTT	CASSLGSSGSADTQYF	TRBV7-2	TRBJ2-3	NA	TRBD2
TGTGCCAGCAGTCGGACAGGGAATTACTATGGCTACACCTTC	CASSRTGNYYGYTF	TRBV6-6	TRBJ1-2	NA	TRBD1
TGTGCCAGCAGCCATCTGGACAGAAACTATGGCTACACCTTC	CASSHLDRNYGYTF	TRBV3-1/TRBV3-2	TRBJ1-2	NA	NA
TGTGCCACCAGCACCTCTAACAGGGCAACTAATGAAAAACTGTTTTTT	CATSTSNRATNEKLFF	TRBV15	TRBJ1-4	NA	NA
TGTGCCAGTAGTATGGGGCTACCGGGCAATCAGCCCCAGCATTTT	CASSMGLPGNQPQHF	TRBV19	TRBJ1-5	NA	NA
TGTGCCAGCAGCGAGGGACAGGGGGCGGGAGGGGAAAAACTGTTTTTT	CASSEGQGAGGEKLFF	TRBV9	TRBJ1-4	NA	TRBD1
TGTGCCAGCAGCCCCTCGACGCCGGGGTGGGGAACTGAAGCTTTCTTT	CASSPSTPGWGTEAFF	TRBV27	TRBJ1-1	once	NA
TGTGCCAGTAGTCCGAGGACAGGGGGCGTCTATGGCTACACCTTC	CASSPRTGGVYGYTF	TRBV19	TRBJ1-2	NA	TRBD1
TGCGCCAGCAGCCAAAGGGGGACAGATACGCAGTATTTT	CASSQRGTDTQYF	TRBV4-1	TRBJ2-3	NA	NA
TGTGCCAGCCGGGAGTCGGGGAACACCGGGGAGCTGTTTTTT	CASRESGNTGELFF	TRBV11-2	TRBJ2-2	few	NA
TGTGCCAGCAGCTTTCGTGGACAGGGGGCTGACGAGCAGTACTTC	CASSFRGQGADEQYF	TRBV7-2	TRBJ2-7	NA	TRBD1
TGTGCCAGCAGCTCCCCGGGACAGCCCTCTAGCACAGATACGCAGTATTTT	CASSSPGQPSSTDTQYF	TRBV28	TRBJ2-3	NA	TRBD1
TGCGCCAGCAGCCAAGATAGGCCAGGATATGGCTACACCTTC	CASSQDRPGYGYTF	TRBV4-1	TRBJ1-2	NA	NA
TGTGCCACCAGCACGGGACAGGGTAATGAAAAACTGTTTTTT	CATSTGQGNEKLFF	TRBV15	TRBJ1-4	once	TRBD1
TGTGCCTGGGGCCGACAGGCCGGAGGGCCCCAGCATTTT	CAWGRQAGGPQHF	TRBV30	TRBJ1-5	NA	NA
TGCGCCAGCACCGATCAGAGTCAGGGTCTGAACACTGAAGCTTTCTTT	CASTDQSQGLNTEAFF	TRBV5-1	TRBJ1-1	once	NA
TGTGCCAGCAGCCAAGCCCGTGGCAACTATGGCTACACCTTC	CASSQARGNYGYTF	TRBV14	TRBJ1-2	few	NA
TGTGCCTGGAGTGCCTCCCGGGGTGGTTTTTCTGTCCAGCCCCAGCATTTT	CAWSASRGGFSVQPQHF	TRBV30	TRBJ1-5	NA	NA
TGTGCCAGCAGCTTATCGTACAAGGGGGACCAGCCCCAGCATTTT	CASSLSYKGDQPQHF	TRBV7-2	TRBJ1-5	NA	NA
TGTGCCAGCAGTAGCCTACAGGGTGTAGGCTACACCTTC	CASSSLQGVGYTF	TRBV12-3/TRBV12-4	TRBJ1-2	NA	NA
TGTGCCAGCAGCCAAGATGGGGGGACTAGGGCCGTGGCGCAGTATTTT	CASSQDGGTRAVAQYF	TRBV3-1/TRBV3-2	TRBJ2-3	NA	TRBD2
TGCGCCAGCAGCCAAGACCACCCAGACAGGGCCTTAATCTCTGGAAACACCATATATTTT	CASSQDHPDRALISGNTIYF	TRBV4-1	TRBJ1-3	few	TRBD1
TGTGCCAGCAGTCCGGACAGGGCGGATTCACCCCTCCACTTT	CASSPDRADSPLHF	TRBV27	TRBJ1-6	few	TRBD1
TGTGCCAGCAGTCTGGACATGAATGAAAAACTGTTTTTT	CASSLDMNEKLFF	TRBV7-7	TRBJ1-4	NA	NA
TGTGCCACCCGACCGACTAGCGGCATTACCGGGGAGCTGTTTTTT	CATRPTSGITGELFF	TRBV24-1	TRBJ2-2	NA	TRBD2
TGTGCCAGTACCCTGACAGATTATAGCAATCAGCCCCAGCATTTT	CASTLTDYSNQPQHF	TRBV19	TRBJ1-5	NA	NA
TGCAGCGTTGTGGAGGTCTCCTACAATGAGCAGTTCTTC	CSVVEVSYNEQFF	TRBV29-1	TRBJ2-1	NA	NA
TGTGCCAGTAGTCTCACAGGAAATGGGCGTGAAAAACTGTTTTTT	CASSLTGNGREKLFF	TRBV19	TRBJ1-4	NA	NA
TGTGCCAGTAGCCGCGACAGGGCTAGCAATCAGCCCCAGCATTTT	CASSRDRASNQPQHF	TRBV19	TRBJ1-5	NA	TRBD1
TGTGCCAGCAGCTTAGTTTGGGACAGGGAGAACACTGAAGCTTTCTTT	CASSLVWDRENTEAFF	TRBV7-9	TRBJ1-1	few	TRBD1
TGTGTCAGGGCGATCGGGGGGCCCTTTTTAACTGAAGCTTTCTTT	CVRAIGGPFLTEAFF	TRBV7-5	TRBJ1-1	NA	NA
TGTGCCAGTAGTATTCTGGCAGGATTCAACGAGCAGTACTTC	CASSILAGFNEQYF	TRBV19	TRBJ2-7	NA	NA
TGCGCCAGCAGTGTGGCCGGGGACACTGAAGCTTTCTTT	CASSVAGDTEAFF	TRBV10-1	TRBJ1-1	once	NA
TGTGCTAGTGGTTTGGTACTCGGGGGGGTTGGCACTGAAGCTTTCTTT	CASGLVLGGVGTEAFF	TRBV12-5	TRBJ1-1	NA	NA
TGTGCCAGCAGCTTATTCGGAGCTAGCACAGATACGCAGTATTTT	CASSLFGASTDTQYF	TRBV7-9	TRBJ2-3	NA	NA
TGTGCCAGCTCTCAATCGTGGACAGGGGGCTTCTACGAGCAGTACTTC	CASSQSWTGGFYEQYF	TRBV18	TRBJ2-7	NA	TRBD1
TGTGCCAGCAGTTCAGGGGTCAGCTCCTACGAGCAGTACTTC	CASSSGVSSYEQYF	TRBV2	TRBJ2-7	few	NA
TGTGCCAGCAGGCCCCGGGACAGACAGAACACTGAAGCTTTCTTT	CASRPRDRQNTEAFF	TRBV6-5	TRBJ1-1	NA	TRBD1
TGTGCCAGCAGCAGCCAAGAACCCCAGCGGGGGGTCTCCTACGAGCAGTACTTC	CASSSQEPQRGVSYEQYF	TRBV21-1	TRBJ2-7	NA	NA
TGTGCCAGCAGCTTAGCGGGAGGGCCCGGGGAGCTGTTTTTT	CASSLAGGPGELFF	TRBV7-9	TRBJ2-2	NA	TRBD2
TGTGCCAGCAGCCTTTACCGACAGGGCAAGAACACTGAAGCTTTCTTT	CASSLYRQGKNTEAFF	TRBV14	TRBJ1-1	NA	TRBD1
TGCAGCGTCGCTAGCTTGAGCTCCTATAATTCACCCCTCCACTTT	CSVASLSSYNSPLHF	TRBV29-1	TRBJ1-6	NA	NA
TGTGCCAGCAGTCCTCGACAGGGGGCGAGCAATCAGCCCCAGCATTTT	CASSPRQGASNQPQHF	TRBV28	TRBJ1-5	NA	TRBD1
TGTGCCAGCAGCGAATCAACCGGGACTAGCGACACCGGGGAGCTGTTTTTT	CASSESTGTSDTGELFF	TRBV11-3	TRBJ2-2	NA	TRBD2
TGTGCCAGCAGTGTCGGACAGGGGGCGCCAGGGAACATTCAGTACTTC	CASSVGQGAPGNIQYF	TRBV28	TRBJ2-4	NA	TRBD1
TGCGCCAGCAGCAAGGGACTGATGAACACTGAAGCTTTCTTT	CASSKGLMNTEAFF	TRBV5-1	TRBJ1-1	NA	NA
TGTGCCAGCAGCGTCTCCACCCAGGGGAGCGCTGCATCACCCCTCCACTTT	CASSVSTQGSAASPLHF	TRBV9	TRBJ1-6	NA	NA
TGTGCCAGCAGGCCGGGGAGGGGCACCGGGGAGCTGTTTTTT	CASRPGRGTGELFF	TRBV27	TRBJ2-2	NA	TRBD2
TGCGCCAGCAGCTTGGTGGAGGGGGCGACCACTGAAGCTTTCTTT	CASSLVEGATTEAFF	TRBV5-1	TRBJ1-1	NA	TRBD1
TGCGCCAGCAGCCAAGATATCGCCAGGTCTTGGAATTCACCCCTCCACTTT	CASSQDIARSWNSPLHF	TRBV4-1	TRBJ1-6	NA	NA